A single sample gave rise to the 15 T cell receptor beta chains below, sequenced in a study of OX40 agonist ivuxolimab in advanced cancers. Sequencing used immunoSEQ multiplex PCR; TCRdb keeps in-frame clones, though not all of them. The data contain some 61,000 clones, around 73% of them seen just once; the ten biggest clones take up 1.6%. Sequencing used CD4+ or CD8+ T cells sorted from blood, obtained in a trial of the OX40 agonist ivuxolimab. The receptors come from an adult with an advanced solid tumor such as melanoma, head and neck, liver or kidney cancer.

This clone was seen more than once but under ten times. This chain uses TRBV11-2 with TRBJ1-2; the D is unclear. Germline V gives CDR1 SGHAT, CDR2 FQNNGV. V lost 4 bases, J lost 5 bases, and 8 bases lay in between. The CDR3 runs 12 residues. CDR3 loop: CASSSDGYGYTF. The DNA of the CDR3 is TGTGCCAGCAGCTCCGACGGGTATGGCTACACCTTC.

The V call is TRBV7-8, the J call TRBJ2-7, with 7 positions matching TRBD1. V trimming: 5 bases; J trimming: 5 bases; junction bases outside the gene matches: 9. CDR3 size: 14 residues. Per germline, CDR1 SGHVS and CDR2 FQNEAQ. The chain's CDR3 is CASSLSRGSHEQYF. The CDR3 DNA reads as TGTGCCAGCAGCCTATCCAGGGGGAGCCACGAGCAGTACTTC.

V and J are TRBV5-6 and TRBJ1-4; no definite D call. CDR1 and CDR2 (germline): SGHDT, YYEEEE. CDR3 size: 15 residues. The V gene lost 0 bases and the J gene lost 1 base, with 7 bases spanning the gap. CDR3 protein: CASSLAGGTNEKLFF. In DNA, the CDR3 is TGTGCCAGCAGCTTGGCCGGAGGAACTAATGAAAAACTGTTTTTT.

This chain uses TRBV7-6 with TRBJ2-5; TRBD1 agrees at 9 bases. The CDR3 contains 15 residues. The trim removed 5 bases at V and 5 bases at J, leaving 9 bases unmatched. Germline-derived CDR1 and CDR2 are SGHVS and FNYEAQ. CDR3 in DNA: TGTGCCAGCAGCCCTTTGGGGGACAGGGAGGAGACCCAGTACTTC. Translating it yields CASSPLGDREETQYF.

Only a few counts were recorded for this clone. J is TRBJ1-4 and V is TRBV18, with D perhaps matching TRBD1 (5 bases). The germline CDR1 and CDR2 sequences are KGHSH and LQKENI. The V gene lost 3 bases and the J gene lost 3 bases, with 8 bases spanning the gap. The CDR3 is 14 residues long. In DNA form, the CDR3 reads TGTGCCAGCTCACCTCGGGGGGCTAATGAAAAACTGTTTTTT. Protein product: CASSPRGANEKLFF.

The rearrangement links TRBV4-1 to TRBJ2-5, with 7 bases aligning to TRBD2. CDR3 length: 16 amino acids. With V trimmed by 4 bases and J by 5 bases, 13 bases remained unmatched. Germline loops: CDR1 MGHRA, CDR2 YSYEKL. The CDR3 loop is CASSPMNGGVVETQYF. In nucleotides, the CDR3 is TGCGCCAGCAGCCCGATGAATGGGGGGGTGGTGGAGACCCAGTACTTC.

The chain joins TRBV14 to TRBJ2-7; the D gene is possibly TRBD1 (5 bases). Germline values: CDR1 SGHDN, CDR2 FVKESK. This CDR3 comprises 18 residues. The ends were cut back, 5 bases at V and 5 bases at J, with 28 bases in the middle. CDR3 nucleotides: TGTGCCAGCAGCAAGAAGCCACTACAGGTGGGATATCAGGACGAGCAGTACTTC. It specifies CASSKKPLQVGYQDEQYF.

J is TRBJ1-5 and V is TRBV2; TRBD1 might be the D (5 bases). This CDR3 contains 14 residues. Germline-derived CDR1 and CDR2 are SNHLY and FYNNEI. With 4 bases removed from V and 4 bases from J, the gap between germline ends came to 11 bases. Here the CDR3 reads CASSGSGGNQPQHF. DNA of the CDR3: TGTGCCAGCAGTGGGAGTGGGGGAAATCAGCCCCAGCATTTT.

In this sample, this clone turned up once. In DNA, the CDR3 is TGTGCCAGCTCTACGTGGGGAAGGCAGTACTTC. This codes for CASSTWGRQYF. The V and J genes are TRBV2 and TRBJ2-7; no clear D. Germline-derived CDR1 and CDR2 are SNHLY and FYNNEI. The CDR3 runs 11 residues. The V end lost 8 bases, the J end lost 9 bases, and 14 bases lay between the germline ends. The full variable domain, its missing parts supplied by reference TRBV2 and TRBJ2-7, is EPEVTQTPSHQVTQMGQEVILRCVPISNHLYFYWYRQILGQKVEFLVSFYNNEISEKSEIFDDQFSVERPDGSNFTLKIRSTKLEDSAMYFCASSTWGRQYFGPGTRLTVT.

This chain joins TRBV6-5 and TRBJ2-7; D is perhaps TRBD1 (6 bases). In germline, CDR1 is MNHEY, CDR2 SVGAGI. CDR3 length: 15 residues. Trimming pared 5 bases from V and 1 base from J, leaving 15 bases between. The CDR3 protein is CASSIQQGLSYEQYF. The CDR3 coding sequence is TGTGCCAGCAGTATCCAGCAGGGGCTTTCCTACGAGCAGTACTTC.

Only one count was recorded for this clone. The chain combines TRBV11-3 with TRBJ2-2; no reliable D call. The CDR3 covers 15 residues. V lost 3 bases to trimming and J lost 6 bases, with 14 bases between them. Germline values: CDR1 SGHNT, CDR2 YENEEA. The CDR3 sequence is CASSFNTETAGELFF. The CDR3 DNA sequence: TGTGCCAGCAGCTTTAATACAGAAACCGCCGGGGAGCTGTTTTTT.

The rearrangement links TRBV28 to TRBJ2-7; 11 positions match TRBD1. There are 17 residues in the CDR3. Germline CDR1 MDHEN, CDR2 SYDVKM. Losses at the gene ends were 5 bases for V and 2 bases for J; bases not matched to a gene: 11. CDR3 sequence (DNA): TGTGCCAGCAGTCTCAACCTTCCGGGACAGGGGGCCTACGAGCAGTACTTC. It codes for CASSLNLPGQGAYEQYF. Drawing the rest from reference TRBV28 and TRBJ2-7, the complete variable domain is DVKVTQSSRYLVKRTGEKVFLECVQDMDHENMFWYRQDPGLGLRLIYFSYDVKMKEKGDIPEGYSVSREKKERFSLILESASTNQTSMYLCASSLNLPGQGAYEQYFGPGTRLTVT.

This chain joins TRBV11-3 and TRBJ2-7, with D maybe TRBD2 (6 bases). Trimming removed 5 bases at V and 1 base at J, with 24 bases between. CDR3 length equals 18 residues. Germline loops: CDR1 SGHNT, CDR2 YENEEA. CDR3 sequence: CASSVGSGAGRWSYEQYF. In DNA form, the CDR3 reads TGTGCCAGCAGCGTAGGGTCGGGTGCGGGACGGTGGTCCTACGAGCAGTACTTC.

Points on this clone: The sample has other DNA sequences that encode this CDR3 too. The chain couples TRBV5-1 to TRBJ2-7, with 10 bases identical to TRBD2. The germline V gene encodes CDR1 SGHRS and CDR2 YFSETQ. J was trimmed by 0 bases and V by 0 bases; bases with no gene match: 0. CDR3 length: 15 amino acids. For the CDR3, the DNA is TGCGCCAGCAGCTTGGTAGCGGGAGGCTCCTACGAGCAGTACTTC. It yields the protein CASSLVAGGSYEQYF.

This clone was detected many times. The chain is built from TRBV15 and TRBJ1-1, with D maybe TRBD1 (5 bases). V was trimmed by 5 bases and J by 4 bases, leaving 17 bases between them. This CDR3 region has 15 residues. The germline V gene has CDR1 LNHNV and CDR2 YYDKDF (reference sequence). CDR3 loop: CATSDKRGSSTEAFF. The CDR3 region has the DNA TGTGCCACCAGCGACAAGCGGGGCAGCTCCACTGAAGCTTTCTTT.